The 28 T cell receptor beta chains presented below share a single source sample, sequenced in a study of blood T cell repertoires in COVID-19. TCRdb keeps only in-frame clones here, not all; method: immunoSEQ multiplex PCR. The table has roughly 190,000 clones, around 85% seen once. Material: peripheral blood. The origin of the receptors is a woman aged 55-75 years with acute or convalescent COVID-19.

This clone has only a few counts. This chain connects TRBV6-5 to TRBJ1-3; maybe TRBD1 (6 bases). The CDR3 has 15 amino acids. Germline CDR1 and CDR2: MNHEY and SVGAGI. With 8 bases removed from V and 0 bases from J, the gap between germline ends came to 14 bases. The CDR3 loop reads CASAPGANSGNTIYF. The DNA of the CDR3 is TGTGCCAGCGCCCCAGGGGCCAACTCTGGAAACACCATATATTTT.

The V call is TRBV14, the J call TRBJ1-2; 12 bases map to TRBD1. The CDR3 totals 17 residues. V lost 4 bases to trimming and J lost 3 bases; unmatched junction nucleotides: 9. The germline V gene has CDR1 SGHDN and CDR2 FVKESK. CDR3 in amino acids: CASSLRDRGLEDYGYTF. In DNA form, the CDR3 reads TGTGCCAGCAGCCTACGGGACAGGGGGCTTGAAGACTATGGCTACACCTTC.

The J gene is TRBJ2-3, the V gene TRBV7-8; 15 bases agree with TRBD2. The CDR3 is 18 amino acids. CDR1 is SGHVS and CDR2 is FQNEAQ in the germline V gene. V lost 5 bases and J lost 2; bases outside the gene matches: 8. CDR3 in amino acids: CASSPGGLAGGYTDTQYF. The CDR3 DNA is TGTGCCAGCAGCCCCGGGGGACTAGCGGGAGGTTACACAGATACGCAGTATTTT.

The chain is built from TRBV6-1 and TRBJ2-3; maybe TRBD2 (5 bases). The CDR3 is made up of 16 amino acids. The V end was cut by 1 base, the J end by 2 bases, with 13 bases between. Germline values: CDR1 MNHNS, CDR2 SASEGT. CDR3 amino acids: CASSEGRGRVTDTQYF. In DNA form, the CDR3 reads TGTGCCAGCAGTGAAGGCAGAGGGCGCGTCACAGATACGCAGTATTTT.

This clone has a single count. This rearrangement joins TRBV5-1 to TRBJ2-7, with 7 bases matching TRBD1. There are 13 residues in the CDR3. In germline, CDR1 is SGHRS, CDR2 YFSETQ. V dropped 4 bases and J dropped 6; count of bases not matched to a gene: 7. CDR3 sequence reads: CASSRTQGSEQYF. The CDR3 nucleotides read TGCGCCAGCAGCCGCACACAGGGGAGCGAGCAGTACTTC.

The J gene is TRBJ1-2, the V gene TRBV3-1 (or the pseudogene TRBV3-2), with a possible D match to TRBD1 (6 bases). Looked up from germline, CDR1 is LGHDT and CDR2 is YNNKEL (reference sequence). Trimming shortened V by 7 bases and J by 4 bases, and 22 bases separated the two germline ends. CDR3 size: 16 residues. The CDR3 loop is CASKSSRGYRGYGYTF. DNA of the CDR3: TGTGCCAGCAAATCGTCCAGGGGTTATAGGGGCTATGGCTACACCTTC.

This chain links TRBV28 with TRBJ2-5, with a possible D match to TRBD2 (5 bases). Trimming cost V 10 bases and J 2 bases, with 14 bases left between them. Germline assignment: CDR1 MDHEN and CDR2 SYDVKM. The CDR3 totals 13 residues. CDR3 amino acids: CATLRTLQETQYF. The CDR3 DNA is TGTGCCACACTGAGGACTTTACAAGAGACCCAGTACTTC. Full variable domain (rest looked up from reference TRBV28 and TRBJ2-5): DVKVTQSSRYLVKRTGEKVFLECVQDMDHENMFWYRQDPGLGLRLIYFSYDVKMKEKGDIPEGYSVSREKKERFSLILESASTNQTSMYLCATLRTLQETQYFGPGTRLLVL.

The chain joins TRBV19 to TRBJ2-5, with 7 nucleotides matching TRBD2. V dropped 2 bases and J dropped 9; count of bases not matched to a gene: 12. This CDR3 contains 15 residues. The germline CDR1 and CDR2 sequences are LNHDA and SQIVND (reference sequence). The CDR3 here is CASSIQASGLGAQYF. The CDR3, as DNA: TGTGCCAGTAGTATACAGGCTAGCGGTCTCGGGGCCCAGTACTTC.

This chain uses TRBV19 with TRBJ2-7, with 8 bases identical to TRBD1. Germline trimming cut 7 bases from V and 0 bases from J; bases unmatched to any gene: 5. The germline V gene encodes CDR1 LNHDA and CDR2 SQIVND (reference sequence). The CDR3 extends over 14 amino acids. The CDR3 region is CASNDRGLSYEQYF. CDR3 bases: TGTGCCAGTAACGACAGGGGCCTCTCCTACGAGCAGTACTTC. Filled out from reference TRBV19 and TRBJ2-7, the complete variable domain reads DGGITQSPKYLFRKEGQNVTLSCEQNLNHDAMYWYRQDPGQGLRLIYYSQIVNDFQKGDIAEGYSVSREKKESFPLTVTSAQKNPTAFYLCASNDRGLSYEQYFGPGTRLTVT.

The V and J genes are TRBV12-3 or TRBV12-4 and TRBJ1-2; a weak D match, TRBD1 (6 bases). The V end was cut by 5 bases, the J end by 4 bases, with 11 bases between. The CDR3 extends over 13 amino acids. CDR3 loop: CASSGQGFYGYTF. The CDR3 DNA sequence: TGTGCCAGCAGTGGTCAGGGGTTCTATGGCTACACCTTC.

The J gene is TRBJ2-3, the V gene TRBV3-1 (or the pseudogene TRBV3-2); possible D gene TRBD1, 6 bases. The CDR3 runs 15 residues. Germline-derived CDR1 and CDR2 are LGHDT and YNNKEL (reference sequence). V lost 5 bases, J lost 6 bases, and 18 bases lay in between. The CDR3 protein is CASSSLTGPRDTQYF. The CDR3 DNA reads TGTGCCAGCAGCTCCCTGACAGGCCCCCGGGATACGCAGTATTTT.

The rearrangement uses TRBV6-5 and TRBJ2-7; D is ambiguous. Germline V gene sequence: CDR1 MNHEY, CDR2 SVGAGI. The CDR3 contains 14 residues. Trimming shortened V by 0 bases and J by 9 bases, and 15 bases separated the two germline ends. CDR3 residues: CASSYSQTGGPQYF. The CDR3 nucleotides read TGTGCCAGCAGTTACTCCCAAACTGGCGGCCCGCAGTACTTC.

This clone was counted a few times. The V gene is TRBV28, the J gene TRBJ2-1; 11 positions match TRBD2. The CDR3 sequence is 17 residues long. The ends lost 1 base at V and 4 bases at J; junction bases unmatched: 6. Looked up from germline, CDR1 is MDHEN and CDR2 is SYDVKM. DNA of the CDR3: TGTGCCAGCAGTTTATCCCTGGGACTAGCGGCATACAATGAGCAGTTCTTC. Its translation: CASSLSLGLAAYNEQFF.

The V call is TRBV28, the J call TRBJ2-3; 8 bases match TRBD2. This CDR3 is built from 14 residues. CDR1 is MDHEN and CDR2 is SYDVKM in the germline V gene. The V gene end was trimmed by 7 bases and the J gene end by 8 bases; junction bases not matched to a gene: 11. The CDR3 loop reads CASNTGTSRGTQYF. The CDR3 nucleotides read TGTGCCAGCAATACCGGGACTAGTCGCGGTACGCAGTATTTT.

The gene calls are TRBV6-6 and TRBJ1-2; 8 bases agree with TRBD1. CDR1 MNHNY and CDR2 SVGAGI come from the germline V gene (reference sequence). The trim removed 5 bases at V and 4 bases at J, leaving 6 bases unmatched. The CDR3 is 14 amino acids. As DNA, the CDR3 is TGTGCCAGCAGTACGACAGGGGCCCTCTATGGCTACACCTTC. As protein: CASSTTGALYGYTF.

This clone was seen more than once but under ten times. The V call is TRBV13, the J call TRBJ1-6, with D tentatively TRBD1 (6 bases). The CDR3 totals 17 residues. Trimming cost V 8 bases and J 1 base, with 18 bases left between them. Germline values: CDR1 PRHDT, CDR2 FYEKMQ (reference sequence). CDR3: CASAPGHRASYNSPLHF. The CDR3 coding sequence is TGTGCCAGCGCACCGGGACACCGGGCGTCCTATAATTCACCCCTCCACTTT.

V is TRBV7-9 and J is TRBJ1-2; D possibly corresponds to TRBD1 (5 bases). V lost 3 bases, J lost 4 bases, and 9 bases lay in between. In germline, CDR1 is SEHNR, CDR2 FQNEAQ (reference sequence). The CDR3 spans 13 residues. CDR3 region: CASSFSQGYGYTF. In nucleotides, the CDR3 is TGTGCCAGCAGCTTTAGTCAGGGCTATGGCTACACCTTC.

The V and J genes are TRBV7-9 and TRBJ1-4; unclear D gene. Looked up from germline, CDR1 is SEHNR and CDR2 is FQNEAQ (reference sequence). This CDR3 comprises 15 residues. The germline V and J ends were trimmed by 1 base and 1 base, with 7 bases remaining between them. In DNA form, the CDR3 reads TGTGCCAGCAGCTTAGAAGTCGGAACTAATGAAAAACTGTTTTTT. It translates to CASSLEVGTNEKLFF.

CDR3 bases: TGTGCCAGCAGTTACTCGATAGGACAGGGGCCGTTTGAAGCTTTCTTT. This gives the protein CASSYSIGQGPFEAFF. V is TRBV6-2 or TRBV6-3 and J is TRBJ1-1, with TRBD1 identical over 9 bases. The trim removed 0 bases at V and 7 bases at J, leaving 9 bases unmatched. This CDR3 has 16 residues. CDR1 is MNHEY, CDR2 SVGEGT, per germline.

The rearrangement joins TRBV5-1 to TRBJ2-1, with 8 positions matching TRBD2. The CDR3 length is 15 residues. Germline V gene sequence: CDR1 SGHRS, CDR2 YFSETQ. Trimming removed 4 bases from V and 10 bases from J; junction bases left unmatched: 13. The CDR3, as DNA: TGCGCCAGCAGCCAGAGGGGACTAGAAGGAGAAGAGCAGTTCTTC. Protein sequence: CASSQRGLEGEEQFF.

The genes are TRBV3-1 (or the pseudogene TRBV3-2) and TRBJ2-2; TRBD2 aligns across 8 bases. The V gene end was trimmed by 3 bases and the J gene end by 4 bases; junction bases not matched to a gene: 7. The CDR3 consists of 16 residues. Germline CDR1 is LGHDT and CDR2 is YNNKEL (reference sequence). CDR3 in DNA: TGTGCCAGCAGCCACCCCCCCGGGACTAGCACCGGGGAGCTGTTTTTT. Its protein product is CASSHPPGTSTGELFF.

The V and J genes are TRBV5-1 and TRBJ2-7, with 10 bases that match TRBD2. This CDR3 contains 16 residues. Looked up from germline, CDR1 is SGHRS and CDR2 is YFSETQ. V dropped 4 bases and J dropped 6; count of bases not matched to a gene: 13. The CDR3 DNA reads TGCGCCAGCAGCGGAGTTAGCGGGGGGCCCTTTTCCGAGCAGTACTTC. Translation gives CASSGVSGGPFSEQYF.

The chain links TRBV11-3 to TRBJ2-1; 8 bases map to TRBD1. The CDR3 is made up of 13 amino acids. Per the germline V gene, CDR1 is SGHNT and CDR2 is YENEEA. The J segment lost 6 bases and the V segment lost 3 bases, leaving 1 base of the junction unmatched. The CDR3 reads CASSFTGGNEQFF. CDR3 bases: TGTGCCAGCAGCTTCACAGGGGGCAATGAGCAGTTCTTC.

The V call is TRBV28, the J call TRBJ1-2, with a possible D match to TRBD1 (6 bases). Germline assignment: CDR1 MDHEN and CDR2 SYDVKM. This CDR3 comprises 14 residues. V was clipped by 3 bases and J by 4 bases, with 12 bases between them. CDR3 sequence reads: CASSFSGARYGYTF. The CDR3 nucleotides are TGTGCCAGCAGTTTTTCAGGGGCCCGCTATGGCTACACCTTC.

V and J are TRBV5-1 and TRBJ2-1; 8 bases match TRBD1. Germline CDR1 and CDR2: SGHRS and YFSETQ. The CDR3 has 15 residues. Trimming at V came to 2 bases and at J to 7 bases, leaving 8 bases not matched to a gene. DNA of the CDR3: TGCGCCAGCAGCTTTCTTGGACAGGGTAGGAATGAGCAGTTCTTC. Its translation: CASSFLGQGRNEQFF.

The V and J genes are TRBV3-1 (or the pseudogene TRBV3-2) and TRBJ2-5; D possibly corresponds to TRBD2 (6 bases). The CDR3 extends over 13 amino acids. Deletions cut 4 bases from V and 3 bases from J, with 9 bases between. Germline V gene lookup returns CDR1 LGHDT and CDR2 YNNKEL (reference sequence). The CDR3 loop is CASSPGLKETQYF. For the CDR3, the DNA is TGTGCCAGCAGCCCGGGACTCAAAGAGACCCAGTACTTC.

This sequence joins TRBV10-3 and TRBJ1-2; D call uncertain. The CDR3 is 12 residues long. Germline V gives CDR1 ENHRY, CDR2 SYGVKD. The ends were cut back, 5 bases at V and 7 bases at J, with 11 bases in the middle. DNA of the CDR3: TGTGCCATCAGTTCCGAGGCCGGTGGCTACACCTTC. It yields the protein CAISSEAGGYTF.

The V gene is TRBV6-5, the J gene TRBJ2-5, with D perhaps TRBD2 (6 bases). The V gene lost 6 bases and the J gene lost 5 bases, with 13 bases spanning the gap. The germline V gene encodes CDR1 MNHEY and CDR2 SVGAGI. This CDR3 comprises 13 residues. CDR3 coding DNA: TGTGCCAGCAGACCCATAGGAGGGGAGACCCAGTACTTC. The encoded protein is CASRPIGGETQYF.